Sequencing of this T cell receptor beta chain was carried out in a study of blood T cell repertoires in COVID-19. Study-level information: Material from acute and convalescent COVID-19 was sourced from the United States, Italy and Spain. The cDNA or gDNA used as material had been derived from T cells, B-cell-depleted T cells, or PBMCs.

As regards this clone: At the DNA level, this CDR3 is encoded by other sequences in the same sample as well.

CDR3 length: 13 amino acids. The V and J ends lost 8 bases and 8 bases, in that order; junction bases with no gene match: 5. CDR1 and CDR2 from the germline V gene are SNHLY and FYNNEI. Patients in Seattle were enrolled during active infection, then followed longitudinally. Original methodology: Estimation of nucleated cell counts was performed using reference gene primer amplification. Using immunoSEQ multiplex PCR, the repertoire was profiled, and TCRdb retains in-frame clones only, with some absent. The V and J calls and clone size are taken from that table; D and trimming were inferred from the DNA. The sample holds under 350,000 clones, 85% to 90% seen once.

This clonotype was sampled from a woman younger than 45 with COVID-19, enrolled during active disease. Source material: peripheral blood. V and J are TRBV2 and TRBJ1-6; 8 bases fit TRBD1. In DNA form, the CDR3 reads TGTGCCAGCTCCGGGACAGGTGATTCACCCCTCCACTTT. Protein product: CASSGTGDSPLHF.